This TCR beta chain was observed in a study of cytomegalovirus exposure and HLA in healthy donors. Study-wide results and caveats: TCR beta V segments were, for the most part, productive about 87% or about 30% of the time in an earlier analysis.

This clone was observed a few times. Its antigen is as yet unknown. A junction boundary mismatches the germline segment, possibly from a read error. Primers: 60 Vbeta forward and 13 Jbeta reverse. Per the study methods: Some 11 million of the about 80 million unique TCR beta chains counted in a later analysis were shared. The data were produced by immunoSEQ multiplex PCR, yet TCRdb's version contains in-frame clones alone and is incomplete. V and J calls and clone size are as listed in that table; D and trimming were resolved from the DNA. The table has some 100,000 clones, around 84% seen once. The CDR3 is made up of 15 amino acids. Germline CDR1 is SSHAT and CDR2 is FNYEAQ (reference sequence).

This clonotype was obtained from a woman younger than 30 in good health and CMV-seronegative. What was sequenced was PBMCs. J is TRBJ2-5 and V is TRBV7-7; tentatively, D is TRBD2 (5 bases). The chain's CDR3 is CASSLIRGGQETQYF. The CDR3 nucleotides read TGTGCTAGCAGCTTAATCCGGGGTGGGCAAGAGACCCAGTACTTC.